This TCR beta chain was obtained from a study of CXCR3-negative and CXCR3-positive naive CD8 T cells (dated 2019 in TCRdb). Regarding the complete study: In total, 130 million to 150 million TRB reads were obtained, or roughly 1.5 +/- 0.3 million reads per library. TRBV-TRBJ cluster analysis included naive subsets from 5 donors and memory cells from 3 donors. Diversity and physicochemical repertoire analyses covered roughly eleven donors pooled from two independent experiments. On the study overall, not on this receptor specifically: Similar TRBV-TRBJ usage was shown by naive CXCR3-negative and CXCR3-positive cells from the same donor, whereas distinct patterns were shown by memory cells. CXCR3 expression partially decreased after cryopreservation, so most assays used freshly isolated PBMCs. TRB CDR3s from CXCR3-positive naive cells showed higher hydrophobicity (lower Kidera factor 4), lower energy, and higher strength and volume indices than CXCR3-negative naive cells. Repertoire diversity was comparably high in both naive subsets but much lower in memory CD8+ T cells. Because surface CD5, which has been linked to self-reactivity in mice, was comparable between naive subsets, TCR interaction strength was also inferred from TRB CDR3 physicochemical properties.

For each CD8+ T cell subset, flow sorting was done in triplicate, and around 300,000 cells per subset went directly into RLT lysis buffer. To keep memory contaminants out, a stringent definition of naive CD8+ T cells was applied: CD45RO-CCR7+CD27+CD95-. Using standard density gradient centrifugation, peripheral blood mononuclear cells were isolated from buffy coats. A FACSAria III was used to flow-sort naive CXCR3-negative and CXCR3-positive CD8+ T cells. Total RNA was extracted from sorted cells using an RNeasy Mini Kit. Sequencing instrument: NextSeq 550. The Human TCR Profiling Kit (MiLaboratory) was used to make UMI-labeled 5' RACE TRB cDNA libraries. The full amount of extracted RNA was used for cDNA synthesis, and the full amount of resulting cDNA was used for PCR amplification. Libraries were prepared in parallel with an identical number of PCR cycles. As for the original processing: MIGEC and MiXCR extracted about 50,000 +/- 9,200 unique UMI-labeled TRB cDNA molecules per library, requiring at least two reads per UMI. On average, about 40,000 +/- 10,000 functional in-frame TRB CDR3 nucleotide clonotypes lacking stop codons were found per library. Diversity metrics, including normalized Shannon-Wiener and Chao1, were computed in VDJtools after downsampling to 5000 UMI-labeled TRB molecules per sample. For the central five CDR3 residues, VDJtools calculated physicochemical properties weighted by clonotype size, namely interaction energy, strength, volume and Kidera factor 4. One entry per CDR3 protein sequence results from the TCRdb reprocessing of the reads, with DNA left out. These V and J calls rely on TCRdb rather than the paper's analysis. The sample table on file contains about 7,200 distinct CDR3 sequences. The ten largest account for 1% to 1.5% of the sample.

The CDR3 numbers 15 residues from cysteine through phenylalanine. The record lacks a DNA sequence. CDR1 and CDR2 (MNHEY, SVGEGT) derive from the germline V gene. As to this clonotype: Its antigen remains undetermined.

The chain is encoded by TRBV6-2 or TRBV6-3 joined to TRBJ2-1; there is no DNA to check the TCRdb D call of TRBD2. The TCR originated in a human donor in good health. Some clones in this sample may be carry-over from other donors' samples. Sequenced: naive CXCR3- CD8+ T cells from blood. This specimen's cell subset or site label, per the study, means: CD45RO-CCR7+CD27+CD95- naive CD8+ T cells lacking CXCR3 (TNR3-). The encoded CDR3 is CASSLAGGPRNEQFF.